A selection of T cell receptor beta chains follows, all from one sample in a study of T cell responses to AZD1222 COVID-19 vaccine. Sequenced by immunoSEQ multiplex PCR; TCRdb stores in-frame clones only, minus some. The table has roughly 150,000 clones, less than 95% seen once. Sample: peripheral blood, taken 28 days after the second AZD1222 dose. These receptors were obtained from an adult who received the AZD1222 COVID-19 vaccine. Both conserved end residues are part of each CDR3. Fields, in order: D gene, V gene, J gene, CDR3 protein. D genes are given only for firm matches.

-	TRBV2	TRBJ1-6	CASSAEIPYNSPLHF
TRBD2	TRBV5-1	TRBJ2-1	CASSSGLAGVDEQFF
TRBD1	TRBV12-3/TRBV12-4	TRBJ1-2	CASSQGQDYGYTF
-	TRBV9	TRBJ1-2	CASSIRSEAYGYTF
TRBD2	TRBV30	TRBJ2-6	CAWRPLAGVSGANVLTF
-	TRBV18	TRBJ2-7	CASSTAHATYEQYF
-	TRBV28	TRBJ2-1	CASSPGGTDTNEQFF
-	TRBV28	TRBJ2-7	CASRLGRVSSYEQYF
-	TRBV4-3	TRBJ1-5	CASSSQWEGGQPQHF
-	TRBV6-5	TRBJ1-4	CASGPRGYEKLFF
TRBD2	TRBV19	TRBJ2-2	CASSKGLAYAGELFF
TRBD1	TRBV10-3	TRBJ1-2	CAISESGGAHYGYTF
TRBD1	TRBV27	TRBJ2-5	CASSFSFSITGVQETQYF
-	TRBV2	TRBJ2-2	CASRGAAYNTGELFF
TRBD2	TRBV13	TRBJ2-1	CASSLRTSGVNEQFF
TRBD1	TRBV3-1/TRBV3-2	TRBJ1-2	CASSRPGDRGLRFDGYTF
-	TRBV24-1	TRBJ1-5	CATSDTGLRGSNQPQHF
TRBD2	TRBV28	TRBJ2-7	CASSITPRLAGGPDPWGLYEQYF
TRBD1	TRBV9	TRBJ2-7	CASSVVTGETVEQYF
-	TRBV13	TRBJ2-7	CASSLRGTLAF
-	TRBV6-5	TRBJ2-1	CASSYSVRGDRNEQFF
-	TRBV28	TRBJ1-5	CASSRGGPSNQPQHF
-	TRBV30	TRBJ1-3	CAWSRHPLIYF
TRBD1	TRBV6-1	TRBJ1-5	CASSEPPATTGRNQPQHF
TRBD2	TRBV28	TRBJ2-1	CASSPREGREQFF
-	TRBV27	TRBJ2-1	CASSVQDQYNEQFF
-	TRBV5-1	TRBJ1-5	CASSPGGQSYSNQPQHF
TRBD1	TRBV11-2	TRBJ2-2	CASSFKGASNTGELFF
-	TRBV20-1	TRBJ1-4	CSASQGLNEKLFF